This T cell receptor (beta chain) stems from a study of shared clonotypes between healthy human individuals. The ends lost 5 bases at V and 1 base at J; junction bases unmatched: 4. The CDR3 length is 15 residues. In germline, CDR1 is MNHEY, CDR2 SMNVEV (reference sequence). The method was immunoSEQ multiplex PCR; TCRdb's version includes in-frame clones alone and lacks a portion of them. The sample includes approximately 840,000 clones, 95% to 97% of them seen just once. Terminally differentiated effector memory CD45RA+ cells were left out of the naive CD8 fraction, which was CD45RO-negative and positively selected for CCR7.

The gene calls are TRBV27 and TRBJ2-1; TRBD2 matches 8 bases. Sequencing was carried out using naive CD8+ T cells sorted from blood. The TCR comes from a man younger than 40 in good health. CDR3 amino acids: CASSISGDSYNEQFF. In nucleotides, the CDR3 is TGTGCCAGCAGTATTAGCGGGGATTCCTACAATGAGCAGTTCTTC.